What follows describes a single T cell receptor (beta chain). This sample is part of a study of technical replicates of blood from several donors. Some clones are missing from TCRdb's copy, which holds only in-frame ones; the method was immunoSEQ multiplex PCR. The table has 72,000 or so clones, around 92% seen once. This receptor was taken from a human donor in good health. Specimen: T cells isolated from PBMCs.

The CDR3 sequence is CASSPPNSYKMGGNTIYF. The CDR3 DNA reads as TGTGCCAGCTCACCACCGAACAGTTACAAGATGGGTGGAAACACCATATATTTT. This sequence joins TRBV18 and TRBJ1-3; D is undetermined. The CDR3 covers 18 residues. Germline CDR1 and CDR2: KGHSH and LQKENI. The ends were cut back, 0 bases at V and 3 bases at J, with 18 bases in the middle.